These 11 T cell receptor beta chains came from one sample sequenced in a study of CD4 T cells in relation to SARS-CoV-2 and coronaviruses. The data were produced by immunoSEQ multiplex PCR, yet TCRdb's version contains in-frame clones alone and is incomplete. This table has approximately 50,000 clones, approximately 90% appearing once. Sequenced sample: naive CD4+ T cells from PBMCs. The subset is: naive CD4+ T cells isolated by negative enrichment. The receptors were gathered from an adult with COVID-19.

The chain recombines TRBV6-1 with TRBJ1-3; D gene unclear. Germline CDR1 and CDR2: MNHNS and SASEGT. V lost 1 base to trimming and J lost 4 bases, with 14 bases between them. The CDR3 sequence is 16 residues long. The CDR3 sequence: CASSEGRNALGNTIYF. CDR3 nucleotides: TGTGCCAGCAGTGAAGGGCGGAATGCTCTGGGAAACACCATATATTTT.

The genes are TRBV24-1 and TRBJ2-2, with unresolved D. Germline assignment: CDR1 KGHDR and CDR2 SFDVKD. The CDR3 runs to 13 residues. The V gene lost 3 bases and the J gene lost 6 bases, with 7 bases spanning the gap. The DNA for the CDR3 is TGTGCCACCAGTGATGTTCTCCCCGGGGAGCTGTTTTTT. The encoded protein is CATSDVLPGELFF.

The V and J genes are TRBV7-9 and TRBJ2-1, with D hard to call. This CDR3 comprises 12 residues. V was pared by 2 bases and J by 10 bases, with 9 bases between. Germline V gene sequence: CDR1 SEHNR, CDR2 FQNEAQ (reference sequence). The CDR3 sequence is CASSLIQDEQFF. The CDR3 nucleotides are TGTGCCAGCAGCTTAATCCAGGACGAGCAGTTCTTC. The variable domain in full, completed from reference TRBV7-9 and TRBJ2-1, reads DTGVSQNPRHKITKRGQNVTFRCDPISEHNRLYWYRQTLGQGPEFLTYFQNEAQLEKSRLLSDRFSAERPKGSFSTLEIQRTEQGDSAMYLCASSLIQDEQFFGPGTRLTVL.

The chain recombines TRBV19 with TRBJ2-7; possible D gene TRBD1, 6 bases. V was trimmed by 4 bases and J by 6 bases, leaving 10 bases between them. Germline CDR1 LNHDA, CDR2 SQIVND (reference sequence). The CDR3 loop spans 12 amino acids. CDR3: CASSTTGTEQYF. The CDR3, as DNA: TGTGCCAGTAGTACTACAGGGACCGAGCAGTACTTC.

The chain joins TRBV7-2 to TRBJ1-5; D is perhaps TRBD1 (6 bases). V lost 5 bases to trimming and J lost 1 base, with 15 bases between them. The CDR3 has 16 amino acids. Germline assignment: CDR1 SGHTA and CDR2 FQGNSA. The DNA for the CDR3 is TGTGCCAGCAGCCCAATGGGGGCGATAAGCAATCAGCCCCAGCATTTT. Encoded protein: CASSPMGAISNQPQHF. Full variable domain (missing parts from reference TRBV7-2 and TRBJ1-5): GAGVSQSPSNKVTEKGKDVELRCDPISGHTALYWYRQSLGQGLEFLIYFQGNSAPDKSGLPSDRFSAERTGGSVSTLTIQRTQQEDSAVYLCASSPMGAISNQPQHFGDGTRLSIL.

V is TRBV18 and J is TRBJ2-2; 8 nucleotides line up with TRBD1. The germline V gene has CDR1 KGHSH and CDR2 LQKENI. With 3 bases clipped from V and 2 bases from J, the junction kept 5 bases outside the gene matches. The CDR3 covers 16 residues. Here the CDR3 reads CASSPGQVVNTGELFF. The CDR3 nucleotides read TGTGCCAGCTCACCGGGACAGGTCGTAAACACCGGGGAGCTGTTTTTT.

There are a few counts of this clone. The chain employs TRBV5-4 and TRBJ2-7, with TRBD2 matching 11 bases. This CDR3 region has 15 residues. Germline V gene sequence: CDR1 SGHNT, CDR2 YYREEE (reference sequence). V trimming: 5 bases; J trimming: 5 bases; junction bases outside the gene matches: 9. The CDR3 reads CASSLASGRQDEQYF. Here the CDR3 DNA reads TGTGCCAGCAGTCTGGCTAGCGGGAGGCAGGACGAGCAGTACTTC.

CDR3 amino acids: CASRPTSGRGENEQFF. DNA for the CDR3: TGTGCCAGCAGGCCCACTAGCGGGAGAGGTGAGAATGAGCAGTTCTTC. This rearrangement joins TRBV11-2 to TRBJ2-1; TRBD2 aligns across 11 bases. Germline assignment: CDR1 SGHAT and CDR2 FQNNGV. The V gene end was trimmed by 6 bases and the J gene end by 7 bases; junction bases not matched to a gene: 11. This CDR3 contains 16 residues.

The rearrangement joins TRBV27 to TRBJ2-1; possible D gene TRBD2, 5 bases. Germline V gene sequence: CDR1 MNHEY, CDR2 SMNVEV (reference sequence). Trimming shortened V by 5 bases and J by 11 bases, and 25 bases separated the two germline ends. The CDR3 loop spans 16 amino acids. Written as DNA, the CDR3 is TGTGCCAGCAGTCCCCGGGAATGGCTAGACCGTATGAAGCAGTTCTTC. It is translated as CASSPREWLDRMKQFF.

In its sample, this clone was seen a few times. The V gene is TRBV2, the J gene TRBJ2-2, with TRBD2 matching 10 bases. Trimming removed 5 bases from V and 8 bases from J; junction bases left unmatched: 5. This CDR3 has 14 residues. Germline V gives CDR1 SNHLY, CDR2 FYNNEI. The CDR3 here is CASSRTSGGGELFF. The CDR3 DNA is TGTGCCAGCAGTAGGACTAGCGGAGGGGGGGAGCTGTTTTTT.

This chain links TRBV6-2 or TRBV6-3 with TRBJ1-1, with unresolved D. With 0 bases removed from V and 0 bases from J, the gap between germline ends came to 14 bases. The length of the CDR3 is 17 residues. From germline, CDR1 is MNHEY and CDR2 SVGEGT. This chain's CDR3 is CASSYSTLGPLNTEAFF. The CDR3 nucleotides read TGTGCCAGCAGTTACTCGACTCTCGGCCCCTTGAACACTGAAGCTTTCTTT.